The 22 T cell receptor beta chains below were found in one sample sequenced in a study of beta chain features in type 1 diabetes. Sequencing targeted expressed TCRB transcripts, as all isolated RNA had been reverse transcribed. Sequencing was performed with immunoSEQ multiplex PCR; in TCRdb, only in-frame clones are kept and a portion is missing. The data contain some 270,000 clones, about 8% of them seen just once; the ten biggest clones take up more than 1%. Sequenced sample: central memory CD4+ T cells from blood. Receptors originate from a woman aged 18-29 years in good health.

This clone has just a few counts. The chain couples TRBV19 to TRBJ2-2; D may match TRBD1 or TRBD2 (5 bases each). The germline gives CDR1 LNHDA, CDR2 SQIVND (reference sequence). V lost 5 bases and J lost 1, with 14 bases in between. The CDR3 length is 16 residues. DNA for the CDR3: TGTGCCAGTAGTGTCACCGGGACCCTGAACACCGGGGAGCTGTTTTTT. Translation gives CASSVTGTLNTGELFF.

This clone appeared a few times. The genes are TRBV27 and TRBJ1-1; no definite D call. Germline V CDR1 and CDR2: MNHEY, SMNVEV (reference sequence). V lost 6 bases, J lost 4 bases, and 18 bases lay in between. This CDR3 comprises 15 residues. CDR3 sequence reads: CASRSHLGIRTEAFF. Here the CDR3 DNA reads TGTGCCAGCAGATCTCACTTGGGGATCCGCACTGAAGCTTTCTTT.

The rearrangement uses TRBV10-3 and TRBJ1-1, with D perhaps matching TRBD1 (6 bases). Germline V gene data show CDR1 as ENHRY and CDR2 as SYGVKD. The V gene lost 2 bases and the J gene lost 0 bases, with 10 bases spanning the gap. The CDR3 has 15 amino acids. The DNA of the CDR3 is TGTGCCATCAGTGAGCAGGGGTCCATGAACACTGAAGCTTTCTTT. Amino acid sequence: CAISEQGSMNTEAFF.

This clone was observed a few times. This rearrangement joins TRBV11-2 to TRBJ2-1; TRBD2 matches 8 bases. The trim removed 3 bases at V and 8 bases at J, leaving 9 bases unmatched. The CDR3 extends over 15 amino acids. Germline V lookup: CDR1 SGHAT, CDR2 FQNNGV. The CDR3 DNA reads TGTGCCAGCAGCTTTTCGTGGGCGGGAGGCTATGAGCAGTTCTTC. Translated: CASSFSWAGGYEQFF.

This clone was counted between two and nine times. The gene calls are TRBV9 and TRBJ2-3; D uncertain. The CDR3 is 15 residues long. The ends were cut back, 3 bases at V and 1 base at J, with 12 bases in the middle. CDR1 is SGDLS and CDR2 is YYNGEE in the germline V gene. The DNA of the CDR3 is TGTGCCAGCAGCGCGGACCCCACTCGCACAGATACGCAGTATTTT. It encodes CASSADPTRTDTQYF. The full variable domain, completed using reference TRBV9 and TRBJ2-3, is DSGVTQTPKHLITATGQRVTLRCSPRSGDLSVYWYQQSLDQGLQFLIQYYNGEERAKGNILERFSAQQFPDLHSELNLSSLELGDSALYFCASSADPTRTDTQYFGPGTRLTVL.

This clone was counted between two and nine times. This chain uses TRBV23-1 with TRBJ2-3; D is undetermined. TRBV23-1 is known as an ORF, though its function is uncertain. V was clipped by 6 bases and J by 2 bases, with 12 bases between them. This CDR3 is built from 14 residues. CDR3 sequence reads: CASSQERNTDTQYF. The CDR3, as DNA: TGCGCCAGCAGCCAAGAAAGGAACACAGATACGCAGTATTTT.

The chain is built from TRBV18 and TRBJ2-5; no firm D call. Trimming removed 3 bases from V and 4 bases from J, with 6 bases in between. The germline V gene encodes CDR1 KGHSH and CDR2 LQKENI. There are 12 residues in the CDR3. The CDR3: CASSPGRETQYF. The CDR3, as DNA: TGTGCCAGCTCACCGGGCCGAGAGACCCAGTACTTC. Looking up the rest from reference TRBV18 and TRBJ2-5 gives the full variable domain: NAGVMQNPRHLVRRRGQEARLRCSPMKGHSHVYWYRQLPEEGLKFMVYLQKENIIDESGMPKERFSAEFPKEGPSILRIQQVVRGDSAAYFCASSPGRETQYFGPGTRLLVL.

This clone was seen a few times. The chain combines TRBV4-3 with TRBJ1-2; D is undetermined. In germline, CDR1 is LGHNA, CDR2 YSLEER. The CDR3 loop spans 18 amino acids. Trimming took 0 bases from V and 8 from J, leaving 25 bases between them. The DNA of the CDR3 is TGCGCCAGCAGCCAAGATTCACGGGGAGGGTTTTCTTATGACGGCTACACCTTC. Its translation is CASSQDSRGGFSYDGYTF.

The rearrangement links TRBV14 to TRBJ2-7, with 8 bases lining up with TRBD1. The germline V gene encodes CDR1 SGHDN and CDR2 FVKESK. This CDR3 is 16 amino acids long. V lost 5 bases and J lost 4; bases outside the gene matches: 13. In nucleotides, the CDR3 is TGTGCCAGCAGCGAGGGACAGGTGAATGCTGGATACGAGCAGTACTTC. The encoded protein is CASSEGQVNAGYEQYF.

This clone was seen a handful of times. V usage is TRBV2 and J usage is TRBJ2-7, with 11 bases matching TRBD2. The CDR3 contains 16 residues. J was trimmed by 2 bases and V by 3 bases; bases with no gene match: 6. From germline, CDR1 is SNHLY and CDR2 FYNNEI. CDR3 DNA sequence: TGTGCCAGCAGTGAGGGACTAGCGGCGGCGGCCTACGAGCAGTACTTC. This translates into CASSEGLAAAAYEQYF.

This clone has just a few counts. The V gene is TRBV28, the J gene TRBJ2-5; D is uncertain. Trimming cost V 7 bases and J 5 bases, with 8 bases left between them. The germline CDR1 and CDR2 sequences are MDHEN and SYDVKM. This CDR3 has 11 amino acids. This CDR3 reads CASTKSETQYF. Written as DNA, the CDR3 is TGTGCCAGCACCAAAAGTGAGACCCAGTACTTC.

This clone was observed at least ten times. Within the sample, other DNA sequences also encode this same CDR3. The chain employs TRBV15 and TRBJ1-4; D gene ambiguous. The germline V and J ends were trimmed by 2 bases and 4 bases, with 2 bases remaining between them. The CDR3 totals 12 residues. Germline V gives CDR1 LNHNV, CDR2 YYDKDF (reference sequence). The CDR3 here is CATSRINEKLFF. The CDR3 DNA reads as TGTGCCACCAGCAGAATTAATGAAAAACTGTTTTTT.

This chain uses TRBV7-2 with TRBJ1-4; TRBD1 matches 7 bases. The CDR3 loop spans 15 amino acids. V was pared by 5 bases and J by 7 bases, with 10 bases of the junction left unmatched. The germline CDR1 and CDR2 sequences are SGHTA and FQGNSA. The CDR3 loop reads CASSDINRGGEKLFF. The CDR3 bases are TGTGCCAGCAGCGACATCAACAGGGGAGGTGAAAAACTGTTTTTT.

This chain joins TRBV7-9 and TRBJ1-6; no definite D call. Trimming shortened V by 10 bases and J by 11 bases, and 9 bases separated the two germline ends. Germline CDR1 SEHNR, CDR2 FQNEAQ (reference sequence). The CDR3 is made up of 10 amino acids. For the CDR3, the DNA is TGTGCCACCGGTGGGCCACCCCTCCACTTT. It encodes CATGGPPLHF.

The gene calls are TRBV10-3 and TRBJ1-5, with no clear D. The V gene's germline CDR1 is ENHRY and CDR2 SYGVKD. V was shortened by 3 bases and J by 4 bases, with 7 bases between the two germline ends. The CDR3 runs 13 residues. This CDR3 reads CAISDVWNQPQHF. CDR3 DNA sequence: TGTGCCATCAGTGATGTCTGGAATCAGCCCCAGCATTTT.

The chain is built from TRBV7-9 and TRBJ2-7; D is unresolved. The CDR3 is 11 amino acids. Trimming stripped 5 bases from V and 4 bases from J, with 6 bases between. From germline, CDR1 is SEHNR and CDR2 FQNEAQ (reference sequence). The CDR3 here is CASSRSYEQYF. DNA for the CDR3: TGTGCCAGCAGCAGGTCGTACGAGCAGTACTTC.

This chain uses TRBV16 with TRBJ1-5; D might be TRBD1 (5 bases). Trimming pared 3 bases from V and 2 bases from J, leaving 11 bases between. This CDR3 has 15 residues. CDR1 and CDR2 (germline): KGHSY, FQNENV. CDR3 coding DNA: TGTGCCAGCAGCCATGGGGGATCGCGCAATCAGCCCCAGCATTTT. This gives the protein CASSHGGSRNQPQHF.

The chain is built from TRBV28 and TRBJ1-5; TRBD1 might be the D (5 bases). Germline V gene data show CDR1 as MDHEN and CDR2 as SYDVKM. V was cut by 8 bases and J by 0 bases, with 14 bases left in between. This CDR3 comprises 15 residues. For the CDR3, the DNA is TGTGCCAGCCACATGTGGGGGAATAGCAATCAGCCCCAGCATTTT. It encodes CASHMWGNSNQPQHF.

Many counts were recorded for this clone. This chain uses TRBV19 with TRBJ1-6; TRBD1 aligns across 9 bases. V gave up 11 bases and J gave up 8 bases; unmatched junction bases: 7. In germline, CDR1 is LNHDA, CDR2 SQIVND (reference sequence). This CDR3 has 13 residues. CDR3: CAAGQGQHSPLHF. In DNA form, the CDR3 reads TGTGCCGCAGGACAGGGGCAGCATTCACCCCTCCACTTT. Variable domain in full (rest from reference TRBV19 and TRBJ1-6): DGGITQSPKYLFRKEGQNVTLSCEQNLNHDAMYWYRQDPGQGLRLIYYSQIVNDFQKGDIAEGYSVSREKKESFPLTVTSAQKNPTAFYLCAAGQGQHSPLHFGNGTRLTVT.

This clone was observed at least ten times. V and J are TRBV18 and TRBJ2-1, with a weak D call TRBD1 (6 bases). Trimming pared 2 bases from V and 9 bases from J, leaving 17 bases between. The CDR3 has 15 amino acids. Germline CDR1 KGHSH, CDR2 LQKENI. The CDR3, as DNA: TGTGCCAGCTCACCAGGGGGCCTGGCATTGAGTGAGCAGTTCTTC. Translated: CASSPGGLALSEQFF.

This clone was seen more than once but under ten times. The sample has other DNA sequences that encode this CDR3 too. V usage is TRBV7-2 and J usage is TRBJ2-6, with TRBD1 matching 7 bases. The CDR3 consists of 15 residues. Germline V gene data show CDR1 as SGHTA and CDR2 as FQGNSA. J gave up 4 bases and V 5 bases, and 5 bases lay outside the gene matches. This CDR3 is CASSRDRAGANVLTF. CDR3 nucleotides: TGTGCCAGCAGCCGCGACAGGGCCGGGGCCAACGTCCTGACTTTC.

The chain has TRBV27 and TRBJ2-7; TRBD1 matches 8 bases. The CDR3 has 14 residues. From germline, CDR1 is MNHEY and CDR2 SMNVEV (reference sequence). J gave up 7 bases and V 6 bases, and 11 bases lay outside the gene matches. As DNA, the CDR3 is TGTGCCAGCAGCCGCGGCGCAGGGGGCAGTGAGCAGTACTTC. It translates to CASSRGAGGSEQYF.